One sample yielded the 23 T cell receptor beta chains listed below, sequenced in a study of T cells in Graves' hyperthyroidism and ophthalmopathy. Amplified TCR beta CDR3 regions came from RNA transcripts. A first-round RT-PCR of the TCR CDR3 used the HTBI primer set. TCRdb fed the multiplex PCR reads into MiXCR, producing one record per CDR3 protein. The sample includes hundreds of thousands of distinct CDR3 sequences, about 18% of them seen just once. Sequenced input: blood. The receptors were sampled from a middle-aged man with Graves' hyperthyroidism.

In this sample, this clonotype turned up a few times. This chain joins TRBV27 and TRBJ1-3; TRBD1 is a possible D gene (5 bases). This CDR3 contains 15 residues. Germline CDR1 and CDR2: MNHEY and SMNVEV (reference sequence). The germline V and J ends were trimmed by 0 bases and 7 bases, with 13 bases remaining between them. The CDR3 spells CASSLSDSPWNTIYF. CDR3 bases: TGTGCCAGCAGTTTATCAGACAGCCCGTGGAACACCATATATTTT.

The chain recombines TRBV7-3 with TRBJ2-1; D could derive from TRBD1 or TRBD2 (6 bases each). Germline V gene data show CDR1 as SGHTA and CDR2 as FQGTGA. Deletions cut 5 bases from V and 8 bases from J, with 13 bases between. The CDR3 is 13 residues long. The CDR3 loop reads CASSPGVADEQFF. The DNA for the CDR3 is TGTGCCAGCAGCCCAGGGGTAGCGGATGAGCAGTTCTTC.

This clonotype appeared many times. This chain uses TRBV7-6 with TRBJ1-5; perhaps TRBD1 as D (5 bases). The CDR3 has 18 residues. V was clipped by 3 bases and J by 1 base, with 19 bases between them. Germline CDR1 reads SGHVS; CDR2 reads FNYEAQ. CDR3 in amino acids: CASSFARAGVGSNQPQHF. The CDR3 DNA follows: TGTGCCAGCAGCTTCGCCCGGGCGGGGGTGGGAAGCAATCAGCCCCAGCATTTT. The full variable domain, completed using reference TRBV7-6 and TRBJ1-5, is GAGVSQSPRYKVTKRGQDVALRCDPISGHVSLYWYRQALGQGPEFLTYFNYEAQQDKSGLPNDRFSAERPEGSISTLTIQRTEQRDSAMYRCASSFARAGVGSNQPQHFGDGTRLSIL.

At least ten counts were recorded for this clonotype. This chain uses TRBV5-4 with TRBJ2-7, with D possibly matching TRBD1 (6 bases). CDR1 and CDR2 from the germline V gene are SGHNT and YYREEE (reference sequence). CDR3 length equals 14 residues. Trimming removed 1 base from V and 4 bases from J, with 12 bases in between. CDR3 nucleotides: TGTGCCAGCAGCTTGTGGGGACAACTATACGAGCAGTACTTC. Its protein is CASSLWGQLYEQYF.

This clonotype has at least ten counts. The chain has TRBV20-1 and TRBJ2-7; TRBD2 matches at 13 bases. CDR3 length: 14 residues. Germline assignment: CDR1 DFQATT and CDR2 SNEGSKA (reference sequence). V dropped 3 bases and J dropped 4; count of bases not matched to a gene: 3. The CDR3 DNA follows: TGCAGTGCTAGTGAGACTAGCGGGGGGTACGAGCAGTACTTC. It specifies CSASETSGGYEQYF.

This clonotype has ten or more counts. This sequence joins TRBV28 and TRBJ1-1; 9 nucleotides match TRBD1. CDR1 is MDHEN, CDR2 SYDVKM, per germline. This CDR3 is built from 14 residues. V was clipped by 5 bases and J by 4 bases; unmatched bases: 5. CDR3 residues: CASSRTGVITEAFF. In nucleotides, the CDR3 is TGTGCCAGCAGTCGGACAGGGGTTATCACTGAAGCTTTCTTT.

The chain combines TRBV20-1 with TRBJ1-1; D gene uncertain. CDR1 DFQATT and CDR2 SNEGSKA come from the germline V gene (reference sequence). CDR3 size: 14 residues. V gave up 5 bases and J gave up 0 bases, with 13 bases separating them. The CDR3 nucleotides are TGCAGTGCTCTTAGTCCCGAATTGAACACTGAAGCTTTCTTT. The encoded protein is CSALSPELNTEAFF.

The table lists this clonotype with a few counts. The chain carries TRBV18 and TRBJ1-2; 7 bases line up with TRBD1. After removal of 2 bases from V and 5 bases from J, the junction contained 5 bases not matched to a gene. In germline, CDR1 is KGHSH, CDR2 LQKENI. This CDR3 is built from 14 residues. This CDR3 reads CASSPGTDTYGYTF. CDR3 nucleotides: TGTGCCAGCTCACCAGGGACAGACACTTATGGCTACACCTTC.

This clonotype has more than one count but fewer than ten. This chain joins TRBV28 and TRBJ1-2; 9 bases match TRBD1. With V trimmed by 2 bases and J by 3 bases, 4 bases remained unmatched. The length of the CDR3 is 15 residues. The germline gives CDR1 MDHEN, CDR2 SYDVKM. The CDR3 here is CASSLARDRDYGYTF. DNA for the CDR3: TGTGCCAGCAGTTTAGCGCGGGACAGGGACTATGGCTACACCTTC.

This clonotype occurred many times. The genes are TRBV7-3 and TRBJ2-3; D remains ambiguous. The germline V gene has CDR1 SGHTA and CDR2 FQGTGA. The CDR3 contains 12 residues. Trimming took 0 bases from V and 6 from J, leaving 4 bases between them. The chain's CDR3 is CASSLTGDTQYF. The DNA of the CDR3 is TGTGCCAGCAGCTTAACAGGGGATACGCAGTATTTT.

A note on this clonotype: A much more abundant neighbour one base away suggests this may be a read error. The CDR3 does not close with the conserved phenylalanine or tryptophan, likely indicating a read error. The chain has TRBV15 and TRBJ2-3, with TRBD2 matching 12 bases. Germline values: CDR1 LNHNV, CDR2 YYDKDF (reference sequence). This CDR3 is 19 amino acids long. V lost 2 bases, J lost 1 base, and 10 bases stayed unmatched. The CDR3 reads CATSRLWLAGGHGTDTQYV. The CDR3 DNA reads TGTGCCACCAGCAGACTATGGCTAGCGGGGGGGCACGGCACAGATACGCAGTATGTT.

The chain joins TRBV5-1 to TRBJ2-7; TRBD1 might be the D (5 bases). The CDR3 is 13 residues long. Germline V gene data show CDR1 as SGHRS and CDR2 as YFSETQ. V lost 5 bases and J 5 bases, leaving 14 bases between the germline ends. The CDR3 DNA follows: TGCGCCAGCAGTCCGACAGACTTCGACGAGCAGTACTTC. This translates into CASSPTDFDEQYF. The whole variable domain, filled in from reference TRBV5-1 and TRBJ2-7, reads KAGVTQTPRYLIKTRGQQVTLSCSPISGHRSVSWYQQTPGQGLQFLFEYFSETQRNKGNFPGRFSGRQFSNSRSEMNVSTLELGDSALYLCASSPTDFDEQYFGPGTRLTVT.

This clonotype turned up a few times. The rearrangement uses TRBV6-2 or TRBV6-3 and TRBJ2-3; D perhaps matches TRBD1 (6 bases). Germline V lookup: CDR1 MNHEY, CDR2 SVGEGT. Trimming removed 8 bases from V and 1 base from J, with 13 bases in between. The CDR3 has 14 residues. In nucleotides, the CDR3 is TGTGCCAGCCGCCCCGAGGGGGGCACAGATACGCAGTATTTT. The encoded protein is CASRPEGGTDTQYF.

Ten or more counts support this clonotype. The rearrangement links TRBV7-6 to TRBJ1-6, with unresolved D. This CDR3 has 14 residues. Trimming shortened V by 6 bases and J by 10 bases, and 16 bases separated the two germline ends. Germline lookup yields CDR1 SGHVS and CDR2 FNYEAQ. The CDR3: CASSEDGGSSPLHF. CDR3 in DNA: TGTGCCAGCAGTGAAGACGGTGGGTCCTCACCCCTCCACTTT.

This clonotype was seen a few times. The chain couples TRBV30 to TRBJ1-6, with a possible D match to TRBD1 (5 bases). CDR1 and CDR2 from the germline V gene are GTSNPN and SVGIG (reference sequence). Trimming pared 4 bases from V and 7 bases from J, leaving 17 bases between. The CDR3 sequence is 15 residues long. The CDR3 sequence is CAWTQGVGRNSPLHF. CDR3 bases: TGTGCCTGGACCCAAGGGGTGGGGCGAAATTCACCCCTCCACTTT. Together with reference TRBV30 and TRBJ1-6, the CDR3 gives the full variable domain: SQTIHQWPATLVQPVGSPLSLECTVEGTSNPNLYWYRQAAGRGLQLLFYSVGIGQISSEVPQNLSASRPQDRQFILSSKKLLLSDSGFYLCAWTQGVGRNSPLHFGNGTRLTVT.

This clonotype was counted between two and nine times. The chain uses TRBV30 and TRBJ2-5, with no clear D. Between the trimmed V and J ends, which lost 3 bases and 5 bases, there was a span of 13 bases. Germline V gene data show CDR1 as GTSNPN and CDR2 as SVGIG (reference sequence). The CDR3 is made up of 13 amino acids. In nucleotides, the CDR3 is TGTGCCTGGAGCTCCGGGCCCCGGGAGACCCAGTACTTC. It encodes CAWSSGPRETQYF.

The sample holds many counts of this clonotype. CDR3 loop: CASTIDLGAGYTF. The DNA for the CDR3 is TGTGCCAGCACCATCGACTTGGGAGCTGGCTACACCTTC. This chain uses TRBV7-9 with TRBJ1-2; D unresolved. Germline CDR1 and CDR2: SEHNR and FQNEAQ (reference sequence). Trimming left V 7 bases short and J 7 bases short, with 16 bases between. This CDR3 region has 13 residues.

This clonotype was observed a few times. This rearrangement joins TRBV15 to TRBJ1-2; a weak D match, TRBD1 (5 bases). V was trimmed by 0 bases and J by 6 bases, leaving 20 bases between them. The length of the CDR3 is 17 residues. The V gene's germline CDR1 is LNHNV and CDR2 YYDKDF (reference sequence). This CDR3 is CATSRDILRGGSHGYTF. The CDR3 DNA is TGTGCCACCAGCAGAGATATTCTTAGGGGAGGGTCCCATGGCTACACCTTC.

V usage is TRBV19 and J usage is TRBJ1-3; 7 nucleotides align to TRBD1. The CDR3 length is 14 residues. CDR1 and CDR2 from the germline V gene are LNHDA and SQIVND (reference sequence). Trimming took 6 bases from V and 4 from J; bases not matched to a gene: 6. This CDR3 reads CASSKGAGGNTIYF. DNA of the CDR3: TGTGCCAGTAGCAAGGGGGCAGGAGGAAACACCATATATTTT.

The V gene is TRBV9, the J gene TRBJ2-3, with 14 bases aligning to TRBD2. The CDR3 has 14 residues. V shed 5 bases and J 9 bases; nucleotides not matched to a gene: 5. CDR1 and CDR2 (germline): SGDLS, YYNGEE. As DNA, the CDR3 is TGTGCCAGCAGAGCCGGGACTAGCGGGGGCACGCAGTATTTT. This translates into CASRAGTSGGTQYF.

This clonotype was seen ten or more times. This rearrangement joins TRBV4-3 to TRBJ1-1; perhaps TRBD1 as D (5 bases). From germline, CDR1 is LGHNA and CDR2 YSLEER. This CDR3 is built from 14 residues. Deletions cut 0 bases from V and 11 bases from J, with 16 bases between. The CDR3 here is CASSQDLLRVAAFF. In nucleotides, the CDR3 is TGCGCCAGCAGCCAAGACCTCCTCAGGGTAGCGGCTTTCTTT.

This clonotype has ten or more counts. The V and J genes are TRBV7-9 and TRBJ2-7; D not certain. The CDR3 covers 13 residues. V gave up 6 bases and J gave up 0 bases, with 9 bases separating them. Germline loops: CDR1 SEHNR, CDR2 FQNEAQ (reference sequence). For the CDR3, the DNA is TGTGCCAGCAGAGTCGCGAGCTCCTACGAGCAGTACTTC. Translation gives CASRVASSYEQYF.

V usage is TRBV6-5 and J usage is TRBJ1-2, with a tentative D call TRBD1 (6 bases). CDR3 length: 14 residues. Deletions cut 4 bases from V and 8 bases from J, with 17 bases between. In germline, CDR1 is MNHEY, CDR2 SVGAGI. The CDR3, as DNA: TGTGCCAGCAGTTTCGGGGGGGGGGGCGAGGGCTACACCTTC. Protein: CASSFGGGGEGYTF.